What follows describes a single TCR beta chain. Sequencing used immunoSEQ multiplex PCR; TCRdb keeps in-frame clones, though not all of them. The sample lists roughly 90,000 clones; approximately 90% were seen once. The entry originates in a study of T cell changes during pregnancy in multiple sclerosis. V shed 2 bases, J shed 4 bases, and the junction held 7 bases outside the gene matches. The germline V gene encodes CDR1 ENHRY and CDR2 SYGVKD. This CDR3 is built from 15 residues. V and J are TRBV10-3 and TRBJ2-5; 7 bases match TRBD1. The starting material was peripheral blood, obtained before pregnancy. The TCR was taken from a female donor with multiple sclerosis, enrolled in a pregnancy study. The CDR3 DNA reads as TGTGCCATCAGTGAGCCCCAACAGGGGAGAGAGACCCAGTACTTC. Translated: CAISEPQQGRETQYF.